This entry is about one T cell receptor beta chain. Its cognate antigen is unknown. The data were obtained in a study of T cell responses to AZD1222 COVID-19 vaccine. The protocol was immunoSEQ multiplex PCR, while the TCRdb copy is restricted to in-frame clones and leaves out a portion. Of around 120,000 clones detected, approximately 90% appear once; the ten largest clones hold approximately 7.5%. Points from the study as a whole: Most donors were white British and more were female, and clonal diversity was possibly underestimated.

This CDR3 is 15 amino acids long. Unmatched junction bases numbered 11, after V lost 6 bases and J lost 5 bases. Germline lookup yields CDR1 MDHEN and CDR2 SYDVKM. The sample consisted of peripheral blood, taken on day 0 of AZD1222 vaccination. The chain joins TRBV28 to TRBJ2-5; 8 bases are a match to TRBD2. The TCR was taken from an adult in good health. The CDR3 is CASSFFGGGRETQYF. CDR3 DNA: TGTGCCAGCAGCTTTTTCGGGGGGGGTAGGGAGACCCAGTACTTC.